This T cell receptor beta chain comes out of a study of T-cell reconstitution after alpha-beta-depleted transplantation in children. Construction of the TCRbeta library involved unique molecular identifiers. TCRdb used MiXCR to reprocess the PCR reads, holding one entry per CDR3 protein. The sample shows hundreds of thousands of distinct CDR3 sequences, 15% to 20% of them seen only once. CDR3 length: 16 residues. CDR1 and CDR2 (germline): DFQATT, SNEGSKA (reference sequence). Trimming cost V 3 bases and J 5 bases, with 20 bases left between them. The table lists this clonotype with many counts. This TCR was recovered from a human donor who donated a stem cell graft to a child with acute myeloid leukemia. The sequenced sample was PBMCs from the stem cell graft donor, obtained from the stem cell graft. The chain is built from TRBV20-1 and TRBJ1-3, with TRBD1 as a possible D gene (5 bases). The CDR3 sequence: CSASVGAQAARNTIYF. CDR3 in DNA: TGCAGTGCTAGCGTTGGAGCACAGGCGGCTAGAAACACCATATATTTT.